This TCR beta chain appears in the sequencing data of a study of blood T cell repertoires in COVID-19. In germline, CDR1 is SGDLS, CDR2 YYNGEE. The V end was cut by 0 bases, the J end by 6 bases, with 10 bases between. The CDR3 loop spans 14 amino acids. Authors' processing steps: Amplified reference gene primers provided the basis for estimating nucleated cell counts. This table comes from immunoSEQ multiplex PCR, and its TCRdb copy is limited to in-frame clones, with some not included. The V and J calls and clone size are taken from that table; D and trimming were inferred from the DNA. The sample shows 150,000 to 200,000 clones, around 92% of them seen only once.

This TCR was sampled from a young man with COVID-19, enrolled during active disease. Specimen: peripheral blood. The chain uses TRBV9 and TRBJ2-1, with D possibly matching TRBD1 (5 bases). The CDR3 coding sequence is TGTGCCAGCAGCGTAGGGGGTGGGGCCAATGAGCAGTTCTTC. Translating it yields CASSVGGGANEQFF.